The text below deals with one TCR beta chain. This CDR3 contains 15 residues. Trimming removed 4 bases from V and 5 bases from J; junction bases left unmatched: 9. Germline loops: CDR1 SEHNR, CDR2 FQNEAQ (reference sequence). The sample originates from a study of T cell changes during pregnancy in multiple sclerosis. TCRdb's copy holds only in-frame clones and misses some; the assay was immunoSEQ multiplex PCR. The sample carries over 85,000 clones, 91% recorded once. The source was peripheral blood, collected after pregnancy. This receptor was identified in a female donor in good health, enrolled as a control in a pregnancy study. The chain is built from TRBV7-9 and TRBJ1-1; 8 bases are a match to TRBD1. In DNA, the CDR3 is TGTGCCAGCAGCTCCCGGACAGGGATGGGTACTGAAGCTTTCTTT. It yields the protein CASSSRTGMGTEAFF.